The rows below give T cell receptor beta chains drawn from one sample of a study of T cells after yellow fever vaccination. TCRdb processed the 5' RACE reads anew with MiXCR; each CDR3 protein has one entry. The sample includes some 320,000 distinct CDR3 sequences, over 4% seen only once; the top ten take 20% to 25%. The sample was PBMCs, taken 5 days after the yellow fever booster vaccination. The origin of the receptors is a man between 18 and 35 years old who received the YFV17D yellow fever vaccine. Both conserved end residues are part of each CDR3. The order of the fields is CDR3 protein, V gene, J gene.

CDR3 protein: CASSFQPLYNEQFF
V gene: TRBV7-9
J gene: TRBJ2-1

CDR3 protein: CASSYQGANSPLHF
V gene: TRBV6-2/TRBV6-3
J gene: TRBJ1-6

CDR3 protein: CASSSSHSGRGDTQYF
V gene: TRBV27
J gene: TRBJ2-3

CDR3 protein: CDSSQEDGADTQYF
V gene: TRBV4-3
J gene: TRBJ2-3

CDR3 protein: CAWMLAGYNEQFF
V gene: TRBV30
J gene: TRBJ2-1

CDR3 protein: CSARDREGQSTDTQYF
V gene: TRBV20-1
J gene: TRBJ2-3

CDR3 protein: CASSYLRPSATDTQYF
V gene: TRBV6-2/TRBV6-3
J gene: TRBJ2-3

CDR3 protein: CASSAADFNEKLFF
V gene: TRBV12-3/TRBV12-4
J gene: TRBJ1-4

CDR3 protein: CASSLRGPSSYNEQFF
V gene: TRBV7-2
J gene: TRBJ2-1

CDR3 protein: CASSQEQGTSGANVLTF
V gene: TRBV6-6
J gene: TRBJ2-6

CDR3 protein: CASSLFIRTEAFF
V gene: TRBV11-2
J gene: TRBJ1-1

CDR3 protein: CASSQGEGSHEKLFF
V gene: TRBV4-3
J gene: TRBJ1-4

CDR3 protein: CASSVDADQPQHF
V gene: TRBV9
J gene: TRBJ1-5

CDR3 protein: CASSPQWGNEKLFF
V gene: TRBV5-1
J gene: TRBJ1-4

CDR3 protein: CASSLPGSYNEQFF
V gene: TRBV12-3/TRBV12-4
J gene: TRBJ2-1

CDR3 protein: CAIRGDPGTQYF
V gene: TRBV10-3
J gene: TRBJ2-3

CDR3 protein: CASSLGTATPGSLFF
V gene: TRBV4-2
J gene: TRBJ2-2

CDR3 protein: CASSLDNTGELFF
V gene: TRBV7-7
J gene: TRBJ2-2

CDR3 protein: CASRTGLVAGYTF
V gene: TRBV19
J gene: TRBJ1-2

CDR3 protein: CASSFQGAVNAEAFF
V gene: TRBV5-1
J gene: TRBJ1-1

CDR3 protein: CTTASGQLHGTQYF
V gene: TRBV20-1
J gene: TRBJ2-3

CDR3 protein: CASSADNMNTEAFF
V gene: TRBV11-2
J gene: TRBJ1-1

CDR3 protein: CASSASSYEQYF
V gene: TRBV5-1
J gene: TRBJ2-7

CDR3 protein: CASSVFGQGSTDTQYF
V gene: TRBV9
J gene: TRBJ2-3